This entry describes one T cell receptor (beta chain). Its antigen is not identified. This entry belongs to a study of CD8+ T cells in alopecia areata. Findings of the study overall: Tofacitinib delivered significant drops in scalp clonality and in expanded CD8+ clones among the top 100.

Reverse transcribed after extraction, RNA yielded cDNA as the sequencing template. Some clones are missing from TCRdb's copy, which holds only in-frame ones; the method was immunoSEQ multiplex PCR. This sample has approximately 200,000 clones; more than 45% occur once, and the top ten carry 5% to 6%. From germline, CDR1 is MGHDK and CDR2 SYGVNS. The germline V and J ends were trimmed by 3 bases and 9 bases, with 8 bases remaining between them. The CDR3 is 11 amino acids. Treatment noted: oral pan-JAK inhibitor, 5-10 mg twice daily. Cell sorting was applied to PBMCs, and CD4+ and CD8+ T cells were collected.

V is TRBV25-1 and J is TRBJ2-5; D gene uncertain. Sample: CD4+ T cells sorted from blood, taken at week 24, from a patient treated with tofacitinib. This TCR derives from a human donor with alopecia areata. The CDR3 region has the DNA TGTGCCAGCAGTGACAACTGGGCCCAGTACTTC. It translates to CASSDNWAQYF.